This T cell receptor (beta chain) was identified during a study of T cell repertoires in cytomegalovirus infection. The overall study: HLA-B-restricted CMV epitopes that are well studied were used alongside recently identified HLA-C-restricted ones. Through public TCR beta signatures, both CMV infection and matching HLA type were indicated. Study results and caveats: CMV-specific TCR beta clonotypes restricted by HLA-C dominated the ex vivo response.

The CDR3 has 13 residues. V was cut by 2 bases and J by 2 bases, with 8 bases left in between. The V gene's germline CDR1 is SGHNT and CDR2 YYREEE (reference sequence). TCRdb re-called the reads with MiXCR, one entry per CDR3 protein. The sample records 340,000 or so distinct CDR3 sequences, 20% to 30% being singletons. With regard to this clonotype: Its matching antigen is unknown.

Source: cultured PBMCs, taken from culture after CMV antigen stimulation. The rearrangement joins TRBV5-4 to TRBJ2-7; possible D gene TRBD2, 5 bases. The clonotype originates from a human donor in good health (CMV status not recorded). Some clones in this sample may be carry-over from other donors' samples. CDR3 sequence: CASSFGRTYEQYF. The DNA of the CDR3 is TGTGCCAGCAGCTTTGGGAGAACCTACGAGCAGTACTTC.